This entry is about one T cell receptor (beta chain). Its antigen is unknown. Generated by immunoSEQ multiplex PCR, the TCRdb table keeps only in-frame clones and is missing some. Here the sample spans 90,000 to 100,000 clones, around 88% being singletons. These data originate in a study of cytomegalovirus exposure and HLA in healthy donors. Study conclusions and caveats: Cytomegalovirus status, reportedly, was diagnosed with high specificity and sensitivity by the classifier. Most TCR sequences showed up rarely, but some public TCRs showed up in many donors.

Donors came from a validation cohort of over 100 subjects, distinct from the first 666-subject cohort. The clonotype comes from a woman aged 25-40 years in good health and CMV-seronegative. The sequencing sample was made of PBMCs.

This chain's CDR3 is CASSSQRDRTLWGPQHF. The CDR3 bases are TGTGCCAGCAGTTCACAGCGGGACAGGACCTTGTGGGGGCCCCAGCATTTT. The chain joins TRBV28 to TRBJ1-5, with 8 nucleotides matching TRBD1. V shed 4 bases and J 9 bases; nucleotides not matched to a gene: 17. The CDR3 is 17 amino acids. Germline-derived CDR1 and CDR2 are MDHEN and SYDVKM. The whole variable domain, remainder taken from reference TRBV28 and TRBJ1-5, is DVKVTQSSRYLVKRTGEKVFLECVQDMDHENMFWYRQDPGLGLRLIYFSYDVKMKEKGDIPEGYSVSREKKERFSLILESASTNQTSMYLCASSSQRDRTLWGPQHFGDGTRLSIL.